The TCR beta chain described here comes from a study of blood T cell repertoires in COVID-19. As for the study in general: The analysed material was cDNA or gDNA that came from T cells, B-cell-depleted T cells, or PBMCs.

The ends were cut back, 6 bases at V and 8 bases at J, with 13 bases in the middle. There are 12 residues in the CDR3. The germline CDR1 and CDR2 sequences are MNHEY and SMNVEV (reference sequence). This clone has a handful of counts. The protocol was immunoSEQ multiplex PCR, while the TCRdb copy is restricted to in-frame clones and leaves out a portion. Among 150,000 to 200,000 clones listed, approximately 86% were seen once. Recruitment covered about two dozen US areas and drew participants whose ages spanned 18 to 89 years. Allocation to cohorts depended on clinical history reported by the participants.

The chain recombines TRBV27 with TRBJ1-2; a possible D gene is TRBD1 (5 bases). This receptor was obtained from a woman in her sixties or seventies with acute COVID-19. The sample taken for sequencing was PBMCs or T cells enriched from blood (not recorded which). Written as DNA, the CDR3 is TGTGCCAGCAGACCTTCAGCAGGGGGCTACACCTTC. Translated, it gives CASRPSAGGYTF.